This T cell receptor beta chain appears in the sequencing data of a study of chemoradiotherapy in HPV16-positive cancers. Whole-study results and caveats: HPV-specific T cells were functionally defined from only a couple of HPV16-positive patients.

Trimming cost V 4 bases and J 1 base; bases outside gene matches: 4. The CDR3 sequence is 14 residues long. The germline V gene has CDR1 SGHRS and CDR2 YFSETQ. Comments on this clone: Its antigen remains unknown.

Sequencing was performed with immunoSEQ multiplex PCR; in TCRdb, only in-frame clones are kept and a portion is missing. Of 30,000 to 40,000 clones listed, around 92% are singletons. This specimen was blood, taken from a patient who underwent chemoradiotherapy. The receptor's source is a human donor with HPV-associated anogenital cancer. The chain links TRBV5-1 to TRBJ1-1; the match to TRBD1 covers 7 bases. The DNA for the CDR3 is TGCGCCAGCAGCCCGGGACAGCGGAACACTGAAGCTTTCTTT. Its protein is CASSPGQRNTEAFF.